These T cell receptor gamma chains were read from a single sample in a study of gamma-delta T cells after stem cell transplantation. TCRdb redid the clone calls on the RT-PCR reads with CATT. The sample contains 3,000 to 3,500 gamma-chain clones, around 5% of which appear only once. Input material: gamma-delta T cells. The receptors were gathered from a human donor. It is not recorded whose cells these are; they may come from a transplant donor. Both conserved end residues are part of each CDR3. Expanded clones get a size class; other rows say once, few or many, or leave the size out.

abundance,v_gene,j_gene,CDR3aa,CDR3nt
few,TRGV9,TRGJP,CALWELSRELGKKIKVF,TGTGCCTTGTGGGAGCTGTCAAGAGAGTTGGGCAAAAAAATCAAGGTATTT
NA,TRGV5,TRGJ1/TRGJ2,CATWDRPLGNYYKKLF,TGTGCCACCTGGGACAGGCCCTTGGGGAATTATTATAAGAAACTCTTT
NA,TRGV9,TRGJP,CALWESTLGKKIEVF,TGTGCCTTGTGGGAAAGTACGCTGGGCAAAAAAATCGAGGTATTT
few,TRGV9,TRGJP,CALWDLQELGKKIKVF,TGTGCCTTGTGGGATCTACAAGAGTTGGGCAAAAAAATCAAGGTATTT
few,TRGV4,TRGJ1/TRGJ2,CATWDGAGNYYKKLF,TGTGCCACCTGGGATGGTGCCGGGAATTATTATAAGAAACTCTTT
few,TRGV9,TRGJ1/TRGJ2,CALWEVQKGITNYYKKLF,TGTGCCTTGTGGGAGGTGCAAAAGGGGATTACGAATTATTATAAGAAACTCTTT
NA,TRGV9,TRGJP,CALWEVSEQELGKKIKVF,TGTGCCTTGTGGGAGGTGTCCGAACAAGAGTTGGGCAAAAAAATCAAGGTATTT
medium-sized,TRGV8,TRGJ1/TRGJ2,CATWRNKKLF,TGTGCCACCTGGCGCAATAAGAAACTCTTT
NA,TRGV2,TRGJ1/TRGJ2,CATWDGSSGHKKLF,TGTGCCACCTGGGACGGGAGCTCAGGTCATAAGAAACTCTTT
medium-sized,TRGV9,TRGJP,CALWEPRGLGKKIKVF,TGTGCCTTGTGGGAGCCTAGGGGGTTGGGCAAAAAAATCAAGGTATTT
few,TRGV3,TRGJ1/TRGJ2,CATWDGAYYKKLF,TGTGCCACCTGGGACGGGGCTTATTATAAGAAACTCTTT
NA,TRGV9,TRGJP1,CALWELPQELGKKIKIF,TGTGCCTTGTGGGAGTTACCCCAAGAGTTGGGCAAAAAAATCAAGATATTT
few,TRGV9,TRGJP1,CALWEPRWGSTGWFKIF,TGCGCCTTGTGGGAGCCAAGATGGGGTAGTACTGGTTGGTTCAAGATATTT
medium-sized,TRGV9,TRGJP,CALWEEKELGKKIKVF,TGTGCCTTGTGGGAGGAAAAAGAGTTGGGCAAAAAAATCAAGGTATTT
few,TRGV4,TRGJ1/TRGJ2,CATWDGLRYKKLF,TGTGCCACCTGGGATGGGCTGCGTTATAAGAAACTCTTT
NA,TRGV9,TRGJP,CALWEVSPLGKKIKVF,TGTGCCTTGTGGGAGGTCTCCCCGTTGGGCAAAAAAATCAAGGTATTT
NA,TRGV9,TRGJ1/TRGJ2,CALWVGYKKLF,TGTGCCTTGTGGGTTGGATATAAGAAACTCTTT
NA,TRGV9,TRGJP,CALWEVPHELGKKIKVF,TGTGCCTTGTGGGAGGTGCCCCACGAGTTGGGCAAAAAAATCAAGGTATTT
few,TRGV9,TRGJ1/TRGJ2,CALWEAVGYYKKLF,TGTGCCTTGTGGGAAGCGGTGGGTTATTATAAGAAACTCTTT
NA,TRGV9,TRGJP,CALRELGKKIKVF,TGTGCCTTGCGAGAGTTGGGCAAAAAAATCAAGGTATTT
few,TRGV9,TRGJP,CALWETRELGKKIKVF,TGTGCCTTGTGGGAGACCCGGGAGTTGGGCAAAAAAATCAAGGTATTT
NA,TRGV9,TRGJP,CALWEIRGVFQELGKKIKVF,TGTGCCTTGTGGGAGATCCGCGGGGTCTTCCAAGAGTTGGGCAAAAAAATCAAGGTATTT
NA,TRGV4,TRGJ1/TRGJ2,CATWDRDYKKLF,TGTGCCACCTGGGATCGGGATTATAAGAAACTCTTT
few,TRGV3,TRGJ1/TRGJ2,CATWDRLRNHHYYKKLF,TGTGCCACCTGGGACAGGCTTAGGAACCATCATTATTATAAGAAACTCTTT
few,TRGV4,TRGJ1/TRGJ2,CATWDAYSFYYKKLF,TGTGCCACCTGGGATGCTTATTCCTTTTATTATAAGAAACTCTTT
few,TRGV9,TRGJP,CALWEVKSQELGKKIKVF,TGTGCCTTGTGGGAGGTGAAGAGCCAAGAGTTGGGCAAAAAAATCAAGGTATTT
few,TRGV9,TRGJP,CALWEAGELGKKIKVF,TGTGCCTTGTGGGAAGCCGGAGAGTTGGGCAAAAAAATCAAGGTATTT
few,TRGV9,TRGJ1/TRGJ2,CALWERGPHGNRYYKKLF,TGTGCCTTGTGGGAGAGGGGTCCTCATGGGAACCGTTATTATAAGAAACTCTTT
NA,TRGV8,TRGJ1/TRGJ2,CATWDSPPPFYYKKLF,TGTGCCACCTGGGATAGCCCCCCCCCCTTTTATTATAAGAAACTCTTT
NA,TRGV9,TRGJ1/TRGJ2,CALREPQGGKLF,TGTGCCTTGCGGGAGCCCCAGGGTGGGAAACTCTTT
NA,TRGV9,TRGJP,CALWEVQLGKKIKVF,TGTGCCTTGTGGGAGGTCCAGTTGGGCAAAAAAATCAAGGTATTT
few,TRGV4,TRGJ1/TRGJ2,CATWDGRYYKKLF,TGTGCCACCTGGGATGGGCGATATTATAAGAAACTCTTT
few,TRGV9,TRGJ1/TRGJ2,CALWEVLFYYKKLF,TGTGCCTTGTGGGAGGTCCTTTTTTATTATAAGAAGCTCTTT
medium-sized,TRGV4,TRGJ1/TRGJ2,CATWDYANYYKKLF,TGTGCCACCTGGGATTATGCGAATTATTATAAGAAACTCTTT
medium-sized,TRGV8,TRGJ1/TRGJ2,CATWSKKLF,TGTGCCACCTGGTCGAAGAAACTCTTT
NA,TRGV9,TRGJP,CALWEPSERGKKIKVF,TGTGCCTTGTGGGAACCCTCCGAGCGGGGCAAAAAAATCAAGGTATTT
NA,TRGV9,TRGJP,CALWEFSGELGKKIKVF,TGTGCCTTGTGGGAGTTCTCTGGCGAGTTGGGCAAAAAAATCAAGGTATTT
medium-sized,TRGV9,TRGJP,CALWEMLGKKIKVF,TGTGCCTTGTGGGAGATGTTGGGCAAAAAAATCAAGGTATTT
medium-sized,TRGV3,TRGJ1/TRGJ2,CATWCKKLF,TGTGCCACCTGGTGTAAGAAACTCTTT
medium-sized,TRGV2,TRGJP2,CATWTYSSDWIKTF,TGTGCCACCTGGACCTATAGTAGTGATTGGATCAAGACGTTT
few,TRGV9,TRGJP,CALWDFKELGKKIKVF,TGTGCCTTGTGGGATTTTAAAGAGTTGGGCAAAAAAATCAAGGTATTT
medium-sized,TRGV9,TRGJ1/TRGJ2,CALWERSNYYKKLF,TGTGCCTTGTGGGAACGTTCGAATTATTATAAGAAACTCTTT
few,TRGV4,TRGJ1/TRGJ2,CATWDGRLKKLF,TGTGCCACCTGGGATGGGCGGCTTAAGAAACTCTTT
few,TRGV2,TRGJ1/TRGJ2,CATWDGHKKLF,TGTGCCACCTGGGACGGGCACAAGAAACTCTTT
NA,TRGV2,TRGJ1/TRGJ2,CATWDTPYYKKLF,TGTGCCACCTGGGACACTCCATATTATAAGAAACTCTTT